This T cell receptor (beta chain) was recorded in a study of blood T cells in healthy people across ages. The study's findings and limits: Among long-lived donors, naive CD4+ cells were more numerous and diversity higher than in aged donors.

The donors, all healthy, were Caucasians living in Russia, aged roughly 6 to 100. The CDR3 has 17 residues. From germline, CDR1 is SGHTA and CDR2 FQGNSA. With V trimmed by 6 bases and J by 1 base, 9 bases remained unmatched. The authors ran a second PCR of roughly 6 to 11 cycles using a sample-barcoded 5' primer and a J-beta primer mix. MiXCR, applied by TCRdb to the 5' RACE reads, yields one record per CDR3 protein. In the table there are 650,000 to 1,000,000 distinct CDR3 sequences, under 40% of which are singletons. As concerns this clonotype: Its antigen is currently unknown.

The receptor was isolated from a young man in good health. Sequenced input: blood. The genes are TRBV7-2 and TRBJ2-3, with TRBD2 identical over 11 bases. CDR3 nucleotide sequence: TGTGCCAGCAGTTCCCTGACTAGCGGGACTCGCACAGATACGCAGTATTTT. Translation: CASSSLTSGTRTDTQYF.